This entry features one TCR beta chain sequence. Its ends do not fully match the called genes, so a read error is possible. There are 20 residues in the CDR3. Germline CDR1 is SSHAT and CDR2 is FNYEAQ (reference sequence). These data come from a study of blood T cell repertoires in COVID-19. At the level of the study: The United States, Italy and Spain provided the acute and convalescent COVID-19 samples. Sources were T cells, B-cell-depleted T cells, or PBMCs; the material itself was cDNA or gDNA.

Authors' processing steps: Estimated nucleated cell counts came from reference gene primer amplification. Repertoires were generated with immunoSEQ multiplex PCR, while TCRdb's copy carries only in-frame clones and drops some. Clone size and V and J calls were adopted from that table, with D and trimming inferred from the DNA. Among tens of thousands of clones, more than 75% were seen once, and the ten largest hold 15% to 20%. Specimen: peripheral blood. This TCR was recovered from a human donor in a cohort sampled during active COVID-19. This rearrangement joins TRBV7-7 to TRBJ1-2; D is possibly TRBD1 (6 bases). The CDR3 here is CASSRVQFRLGALDSYGYTF. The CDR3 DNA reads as TGTGCTAGCAGCCGGGTTCAGTTTCGCCTCGGGGCCCTGGACAGCTATGGCTACACCTTC.